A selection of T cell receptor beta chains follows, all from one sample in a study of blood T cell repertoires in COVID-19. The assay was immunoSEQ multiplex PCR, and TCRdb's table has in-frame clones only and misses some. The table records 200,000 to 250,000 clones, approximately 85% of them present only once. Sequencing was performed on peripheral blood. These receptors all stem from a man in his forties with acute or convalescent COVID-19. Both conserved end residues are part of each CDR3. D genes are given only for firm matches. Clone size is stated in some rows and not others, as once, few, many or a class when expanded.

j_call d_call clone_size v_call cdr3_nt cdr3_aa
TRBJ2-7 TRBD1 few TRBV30 TGTGCCTGGAGTGATAAGTTGGACAGGGACTACGAGCAGTACTTC CAWSDKLDRDYEQYF
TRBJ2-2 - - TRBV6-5 TGTGCCAGCAGTTATGGGTCGAGGCACGGGGAGCTGTTTTTT CASSYGSRHGELFF
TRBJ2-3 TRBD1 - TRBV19 TGTGCCAGTAGTACCACATACAGGGGAGATACGCAGTATTTT CASSTTYRGDTQYF
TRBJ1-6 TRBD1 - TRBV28 TGTGCCACCCGTGGACAGGTAAAATCACCCCTCCACTTT CATRGQVKSPLHF
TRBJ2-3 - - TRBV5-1 TGCGCCAGCAGTTACGACGGGACAGATACGCAGTATTTT CASSYDGTDTQYF
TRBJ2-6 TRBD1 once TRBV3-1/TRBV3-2 TGTGCCAGCAGCCCTTCCCGGGACAGGGGGTACGGGGCCAACGTCCTGACTTTC CASSPSRDRGYGANVLTF
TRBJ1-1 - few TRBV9 TGTGCCAGCAGCTCACCCCTTCGGGGGGCTGAAGCTTTCTTT CASSSPLRGAEAFF
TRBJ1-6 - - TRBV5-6 TGTGCCAGCAGCTTGGACAGAAATTCACCCCTCCACTTT CASSLDRNSPLHF
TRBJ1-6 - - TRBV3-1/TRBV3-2 TGTGCCAGCAGCTCCCCAGCCGGGAATTCACCCCTCCACTTT CASSSPAGNSPLHF
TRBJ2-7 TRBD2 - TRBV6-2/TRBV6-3 TGTGCCAGCAGTTATTCGACTAGCGGGGGGGCCAGCTACGAGCAGTACTTC CASSYSTSGGASYEQYF
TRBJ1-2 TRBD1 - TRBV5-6 TGTGCCAGCATCTATGACAGGGAGAACGCGGGCTATGGCTACACCTTC CASIYDRENAGYGYTF
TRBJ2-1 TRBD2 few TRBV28 TGTGCCAGCAGTTTTGTGTTTAGCGGGGGGGCGAGGGAGCAGTTCTTC CASSFVFSGGAREQFF
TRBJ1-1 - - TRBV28 TGTGCCAGCAGATCTCCGGGGGGTGAAGCTTTCTTT CASRSPGGEAFF
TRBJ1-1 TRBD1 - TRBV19 TGTGCCAGTAGGAGGGGACAGGGGGCGGACACTGAAGCTTTCTTT CASRRGQGADTEAFF
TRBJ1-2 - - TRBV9 TGTGCCAGCAGCGTATCAGGGACATCCTATGGCTACACCTTC CASSVSGTSYGYTF
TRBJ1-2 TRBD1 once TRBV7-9 TGTGCCAGCAGCTTATATAGGGACAGAGTGTTAGCTAACTATGGCTACACCTTC CASSLYRDRVLANYGYTF
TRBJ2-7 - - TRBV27 TGTGCCAGCAGAATTCACAGGGCCCACTACGAGCAGTACTTC CASRIHRAHYEQYF
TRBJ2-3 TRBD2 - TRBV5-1 TGCGCCAGCAGCTTGGGACTAGCGGGGGGGTCAGATACGCAGTATTTT CASSLGLAGGSDTQYF